This TCR beta chain originates from a study of cytomegalovirus exposure and HLA in healthy donors. The PCR made use of 60 Vbeta and 13 Jbeta primers. Generated by immunoSEQ multiplex PCR, the TCRdb table keeps only in-frame clones and is missing some. This sample has about 280,000 clones; about 90% occur once, and the top ten carry about 2%. The V end lost 1 base, the J end lost 1 base, and 10 bases lay between the germline ends. From germline, CDR1 is SGHVS and CDR2 FQNEAQ. The CDR3 has 15 amino acids. The TCR comes from a woman aged 18-29 years in good health and CMV-seronegative. The J gene is TRBJ1-2, the V gene TRBV7-8, with D perhaps matching TRBD1 (5 bases). The sequenced sample was PBMCs. The CDR3 sequence: CASSLDRILNYGYTF. CDR3 coding DNA: TGTGCCAGCAGCTTAGACAGGATCCTTAACTATGGCTACACCTTC.